This T cell receptor beta chain is drawn from a study of T cells in women clearing cervical HPV infection. Background on the study: Women with histologically confirmed HPV16-related CIN3 or worse, 2 with invasive cancer, served as cases. Blood came at first lesion visit for cases, post-clearance for controls. Case blood was drawn a median roughly 150 days after lesion detection.

The CDR3 is 13 residues long. The germline V gene encodes CDR1 LNHDA and CDR2 SQIVND (reference sequence). Prevalent HPV16 infections were excluded; only incident single HPV16 infections included. TCRdb's copy holds only in-frame clones and misses some; the assay was immunoSEQ multiplex PCR. This specimen shows roughly 30,000 clones; the ten leading clones hold 7.5% to 9.5%. A remark on this clone: The read ends 3 residues shy of where the CDR3 ends; the end is completed using the germline J gene.

Sequences were obtained from blood buffy coat. This chain links TRBV19 with TRBJ1-2; no clear D. This clonotype was obtained from a woman between 18 and 75 years old with a cervical HPV16 infection that either progressed to CIN3+ or cleared (not recorded which). Partial CDR3 DNA: TGTGCCAGTAGTATAGGTCAATCCTACGAC. Protein: CASSIGQSYD. The whole CDR3 protein is CASSIGQSYDYTF.